This T cell receptor (beta chain) is from a study of CD8 T cells in ankylosing spondylitis. Study findings and constraints: Disease-linked clones were reportedly significantly enriched in matched ankylosing spondylitis synovial fluid. Seemingly distinctive of ankylosing spondylitis blood was a TCR beta motif formed by eight highly homologous variants.

The CDR3 covers 15 residues. V was cut by 2 bases and J by 2 bases, with 16 bases left in between. Per the germline V gene, CDR1 is GTSNPN and CDR2 is SVGIG (reference sequence). This clonotype was seen more than once but under ten times. Its antigen remains unknown. A single record per CDR3 protein comes from TCRdb applying MiXCR to the 5' RACE reads. The sample comprises around 890,000 distinct CDR3 sequences, 12% of which are singletons, and roughly 0.51% rests with the top ten. The chain recombines TRBV30 with TRBJ2-7, with D tentatively TRBD1 (5 bases). The TCR comes from a male donor with ankylosing spondylitis. Source material: blood, either unsorted or a sorted T cell fraction (not recorded which). The CDR3 region is CAWSSQGLRAYEQYF. The CDR3 nucleotides read TGTGCCTGGAGTTCCCAGGGTTTAAGGGCCTACGAGCAGTACTTC.